The TCR beta chain described here comes from a study of cytomegalovirus exposure and HLA in healthy donors. This PCR relied on a set of 60 Vbeta primers and 13 Jbeta primers. Sequenced by immunoSEQ multiplex PCR; TCRdb stores in-frame clones only, minus some. The sample contains around 99,000 clones, 77% of which appear only once. This clone is a singleton in its sample. Trimming removed 4 bases at V and 2 bases at J, with 14 bases between. The CDR3 length is 16 residues. The germline gives CDR1 SGHDN, CDR2 FVKESK. The chain has TRBV14 and TRBJ1-4; no reliable D call. The sequence was obtained from a male donor in good health and CMV-seronegative. The sequenced sample consisted of PBMCs. The CDR3 coding sequence is TGTGCCAGCAGCCTCTTGGGAGGCACTACTAATGAAAAACTGTTTTTT. This translates into CASSLLGGTTNEKLFF.